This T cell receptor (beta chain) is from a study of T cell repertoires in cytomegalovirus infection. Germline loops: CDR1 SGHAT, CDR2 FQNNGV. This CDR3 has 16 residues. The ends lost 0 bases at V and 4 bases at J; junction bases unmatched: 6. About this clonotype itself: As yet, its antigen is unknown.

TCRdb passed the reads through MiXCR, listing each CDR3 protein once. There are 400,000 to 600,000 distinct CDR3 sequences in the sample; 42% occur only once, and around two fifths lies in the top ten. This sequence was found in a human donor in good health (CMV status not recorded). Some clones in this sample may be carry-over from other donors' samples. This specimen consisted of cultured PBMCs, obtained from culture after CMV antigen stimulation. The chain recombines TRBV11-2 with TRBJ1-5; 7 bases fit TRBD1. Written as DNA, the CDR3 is TGTGCCAGCAGCTTAGACACCGGGACAGAAAATCAGCCCCAGCATTTT. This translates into CASSLDTGTENQPQHF.